The entry that follows covers one T cell receptor (beta chain) sequence. Other DNA sequences in this sample translate to the same CDR3. Germline loops: CDR1 KGHSH, CDR2 LQKENI. Between the trimmed V and J ends, which lost 1 base and 5 bases, there was a span of 9 bases. The CDR3 has 13 amino acids. These data come from a study of blood T cell repertoires in COVID-19. Across the whole study: T cells, B-cell-depleted T cells, or PBMCs provided the cDNA or gDNA that served as material.

Per the original methods: For nucleated cells, counts were estimated from reference gene primer amplification. The protocol was immunoSEQ multiplex PCR, while the TCRdb copy is restricted to in-frame clones and leaves out a portion. D and trimming come from the DNA, and the V and J calls and clone size come from that table. The sample includes a few hundred thousand clones, approximately 90% of them seen just once. Residents of 20 to 25 US areas, aged roughly 18 to 95 years, made up the participants. Participant-reported clinical history was the basis for cohort assignment. The sequence came from a woman aged 35 to 49 who had been exposed to COVID-19. The specimen was PBMCs or T cells enriched from blood (not recorded which). V usage is TRBV18 and J usage is TRBJ2-7; maybe TRBD2 (5 bases). Written as DNA, the CDR3 is TGTGCCAGCTCACCACGAGGGTTCGACGAGCAGTACTTC. This gives the protein CASSPRGFDEQYF.